This passage covers 22 T cell receptor beta chains from one sample sequenced in a study of post-analysis software for immune sequencing data. Points from the study as a whole: There were four or five TRBV segments more frequent in patients than controls, and TRBV5-6, TRBV5-1 and TRBV20-1 were among them.

Their recognized antigens are unknown. Researchers reported that TCR beta cDNA libraries carried unique molecular identifiers. TCRdb reprocessed the PCR reads via MiXCR and lists one record per CDR3 protein. This sample carries roughly 800,000 distinct CDR3 sequences, about 57% of them seen once, and the ten largest clones take roughly 4.4%. Source material: blood. These receptors all come from a girl under 18 with multiple sclerosis.

The CDR3 sequence is CAISEFGTSGQETQYF. CDR3 DNA sequence: TGTGCCATCAGTGAGTTCGGGACTAGCGGCCAAGAGACCCAGTACTTC. The chain carries TRBV10-3 and TRBJ2-5; 11 nucleotides agree with TRBD2. V dropped 1 base and J dropped 1; count of bases not matched to a gene: 2. The germline CDR1 and CDR2 sequences are ENHRY and SYGVKD. The CDR3 contains 16 residues.

This chain uses TRBV7-2 with TRBJ2-5; D could derive from TRBD1 or TRBD2 (5 bases each). The CDR3 totals 14 residues. Germline V CDR1 and CDR2: SGHTA, FQGNSA. Deletions cut 1 base from V and 5 bases from J, with 11 bases between. The CDR3 bases are TGTGCCAGCAGCTTAGAGAGGGGCTGGGAGACCCAGTACTTC. Its protein product is CASSLERGWETQYF.

This clonotype was seen only once. The chain joins TRBV2 to TRBJ1-1; D is uncertain. The V end was cut by 1 base, the J end by 7 bases, with 7 bases between. Germline CDR1 and CDR2: SNHLY and FYNNEI. The CDR3 is made up of 12 amino acids. The chain's CDR3 is CASSEVGFEAFF. Written as DNA, the CDR3 is TGTGCCAGCAGTGAAGTAGGGTTTGAAGCTTTCTTT.

The chain recombines TRBV5-1 with TRBJ2-7; 7 bases agree with TRBD1. Per the germline V gene, CDR1 is SGHRS and CDR2 is YFSETQ. This CDR3 comprises 15 residues. Trimming took 6 bases from V and 3 from J; bases not matched to a gene: 12. CDR3 coding DNA: TGCGCCAGCACCCGACTACAGGGGTCATACTACGAGCAGTACTTC. This encodes CASTRLQGSYYEQYF.

The V gene is TRBV6-2 or TRBV6-3, the J gene TRBJ2-5; 14 nucleotides line up with TRBD2. The ends lost 4 bases at V and 6 bases at J; junction bases unmatched: 7. CDR3 length: 16 residues. Germline CDR1 MNHEY, CDR2 SVGEGT. In DNA, the CDR3 is TGTGCCAGCAGTTTGAGACTAGCGGGAGGGCGAAAGACCCAGTACTTC. As protein: CASSLRLAGGRKTQYF.

The chain combines TRBV5-1 with TRBJ1-2, with D perhaps TRBD1 (5 bases). The CDR3 covers 13 residues. V dropped 4 bases and J dropped 2 bases, with 9 bases sitting between them. From germline, CDR1 is SGHRS and CDR2 YFSETQ. The CDR3 sequence: CASSGGGNYGYTF. The CDR3 nucleotides are TGCGCCAGCAGCGGGGGAGGGAACTATGGCTACACCTTC.

This clonotype was counted between two and nine times. CDR3 sequence: CSARDSGRAPTDTQYF. CDR3 nucleotides: TGCAGTGCTAGAGATAGCGGGAGAGCCCCCACAGATACGCAGTATTTT. The chain combines TRBV20-1 with TRBJ2-3; 9 nucleotides agree with TRBD2. The trim removed 0 bases at V and 2 bases at J, leaving 6 bases unmatched. CDR3 length: 16 residues. CDR1 and CDR2 (germline): DFQATT, SNEGSKA (reference sequence).

This clonotype was seen only a few times. This rearrangement joins TRBV7-3 to TRBJ2-4, with a tentative D call TRBD1 (6 bases). The CDR3 is 15 residues long. V was pared by 5 bases and J by 3 bases, with 14 bases between. Germline V gene lookup returns CDR1 SGHTA and CDR2 FQGTGA. The CDR3 coding sequence is TGTGCCAGCAGCCGGACAGAAGGGGGCAAAAACATTCAGTACTTC. Encoded protein: CASSRTEGGKNIQYF.

This clonotype was found a few times. V usage is TRBV6-5 and J usage is TRBJ2-7; 9 bases are shared with TRBD1. CDR3 length equals 19 residues. Germline-derived CDR1 and CDR2 are MNHEY and SVGAGI. V trimming: 0 bases; J trimming: 0 bases; junction bases outside the gene matches: 12. The CDR3 here is CASSYSGTGYSAYSYEQYF. CDR3 nucleotide sequence: TGTGCCAGCAGTTACTCGGGGACAGGGTACTCGGCCTACTCCTACGAGCAGTACTTC.

This clonotype was detected a few times. The CDR3 coding sequence is TGTGCCAGCAGTTTTCCTCGGCAGCGCCAGTACTTC. Translated: CASSFPRQRQYF. The chain employs TRBV12-3 or TRBV12-4 and TRBJ2-5, with D uncertain. CDR3 size: 12 residues. The V end was cut by 3 bases, the J end by 10 bases, with 12 bases between.

This chain joins TRBV6-5 and TRBJ2-3; 7 positions agree with TRBD1. The CDR3 loop spans 15 amino acids. V lost 6 bases to trimming and J lost 6 bases; unmatched junction nucleotides: 12. Germline V lookup: CDR1 MNHEY, CDR2 SVGAGI. In nucleotides, the CDR3 is TGTGCCAGCAGCTCGGGACAGCCGGGTTGGGATACGCAGTATTTT. Amino acid sequence: CASSSGQPGWDTQYF.

This chain connects TRBV11-2 to TRBJ1-1, with TRBD1 matching 7 bases. V lost 6 bases, J lost 5 bases, and 9 bases stayed unmatched. The CDR3 has 14 amino acids. Looked up from germline, CDR1 is SGHAT and CDR2 is FQNNGV. The CDR3 reads CASSQDRDRTEAFF. The DNA of the CDR3 is TGTGCCAGCAGTCAAGACAGGGATAGGACTGAAGCTTTCTTT.

The chain combines TRBV9 with TRBJ2-5; perhaps TRBD2 as D (6 bases). Trimming removed 3 bases at V and 11 bases at J, with 17 bases between. Germline assignment: CDR1 SGDLS and CDR2 YYNGEE. This CDR3 spans 13 amino acids. The CDR3 DNA sequence: TGTGCCAGCAGCGCAGGTTCTTGGGAGGAGCAGTACTTC. It codes for CASSAGSWEEQYF.

This clonotype was found a few times. Relative to the germline gene, one junction end is altered; a read error may explain this. CDR3 region: CASSLVRGQETQYF. In DNA, the CDR3 is TGTGCTAGCAGCTTAGTCAGGGGCCAAGAGACCCAGTACTTC. The rearrangement joins TRBV7-7 to TRBJ2-5, with D possibly being TRBD1 (6 bases). CDR3 length: 14 amino acids. Germline V gene data show CDR1 as SSHAT and CDR2 as FNYEAQ (reference sequence).

The table lists this clonotype with a few counts. The rearrangement links TRBV13 to TRBJ2-7; possible D gene TRBD1, 7 bases. V was pared by 0 bases and J by 6 bases, with 12 bases between. CDR3 length: 14 residues. CDR1 and CDR2 from the germline V gene are PRHDT and FYEKMQ (reference sequence). CDR3 nucleotide sequence: TGTGCCAGCAGCTTAGGATCCAGGGGGGTCGAGCAGTACTTC. Translated, it gives CASSLGSRGVEQYF.

V and J are TRBV14 and TRBJ2-5, with 10 bases lining up with TRBD1. The germline V gene encodes CDR1 SGHDN and CDR2 FVKESK. Trimming took 1 base from V and 1 from J; bases not matched to a gene: 3. The CDR3 is made up of 16 amino acids. The CDR3 nucleotides are TGTGCCAGCAGCCAAGGGACAGGGGGTACCCAAGAGACCCAGTACTTC. It specifies CASSQGTGGTQETQYF.

This chain uses TRBV6-5 with TRBJ1-1; maybe TRBD1 (6 bases). Trimming stripped 6 bases from V and 7 bases from J, with 21 bases between. The germline V gene has CDR1 MNHEY and CDR2 SVGAGI. The CDR3 is 15 amino acids. Written as DNA, the CDR3 is TGTGCCAGCAGGCCGGCTCCGATGGGGGCTAATGAAGCTTTCTTT. Protein product: CASRPAPMGANEAFF.

The V call is TRBV6-1, the J call TRBJ1-2; 9 bases fit TRBD1. Germline-derived CDR1 and CDR2 are MNHNS and SASEGT. Trimming at V came to 5 bases and at J to 6 bases, leaving 22 bases not matched to a gene. The CDR3 sequence is 19 residues long. The CDR3 DNA reads TGTGCCAGCAGTCGCCCCAGACCGGGACAGGGCCCTCAAAGTGATGGCTACACCTTC. It codes for CASSRPRPGQGPQSDGYTF.

CDR3 amino acids: CSARTGPNEQFF. CDR3 nucleotides: TGCAGTGCTAGGACTGGTCCCAATGAGCAGTTCTTC. The rearrangement uses TRBV20-1 and TRBJ2-1; the D is unclear. Trimming stripped 3 bases from V and 6 bases from J, with 9 bases between. The length of the CDR3 is 12 residues. The germline CDR1 and CDR2 sequences are DFQATT and SNEGSKA (reference sequence).

The chain links TRBV29-1 to TRBJ2-7, with no clear D. V lost 3 bases, J lost 4 bases, and 13 bases lay in between. This CDR3 has 13 residues. Germline lookup yields CDR1 SQVTM and CDR2 ANQGSEA. The CDR3 DNA is TGCAGCGTTGATGCTCCCGGCGGATACGAGCAGTACTTC. Protein product: CSVDAPGGYEQYF.

The chain combines TRBV9 with TRBJ2-1; D might be TRBD1 or TRBD2, each matching 5 bases. The ends were cut back, 0 bases at V and 2 bases at J, with 9 bases in the middle. CDR1 and CDR2 (germline): SGDLS, YYNGEE. This CDR3 region has 15 residues. The DNA of the CDR3 is TGTGCCAGCAGCGTAGTTGGGGGACCCTACAATGAGCAGTTCTTC. As protein: CASSVVGGPYNEQFF.

The chain links TRBV20-1 to TRBJ1-1; no firm D call. The CDR3 totals 12 residues. Between the trimmed V and J ends, which lost 2 bases and 8 bases, there was a span of 12 bases. The germline gives CDR1 DFQATT, CDR2 SNEGSKA (reference sequence). In nucleotides, the CDR3 is TGCAGTGCTAGATCCCCTAGTCGAGAAGCTTTCTTT. Translating it yields CSARSPSREAFF.